This TCR beta chain was captured by sequencing in a study of CD8 T cells in ankylosing spondylitis. Findings of the study overall: Within ankylosing spondylitis blood, a TCR beta motif made up of seven to nine highly homologous variants appeared to be characteristic. Disease-linked clones bore a CD8+ phenotype, appearing relatively rarely in peripheral blood.

Germline values: CDR1 DFQATT, CDR2 SNEGSKA (reference sequence). The CDR3 is made up of 13 amino acids. Trimming took 3 bases from V and 3 from J, leaving 9 bases between them. This clonotype occurred a few times. Its antigen is as yet unknown. Each TCR beta library was made by quantitative 5'-RACE that incorporated molecular barcodes. A single record per CDR3 protein comes from TCRdb applying MiXCR to the 5' RACE reads. The sample contains 200,000 to 250,000 distinct CDR3 sequences, approximately 24% of which appear only once. This chain joins TRBV20-1 and TRBJ2-1, with TRBD2 as a possible D gene (6 bases). This TCR was sampled from a male donor with ankylosing spondylitis or in good health (not recorded which). Sample: blood, either unsorted or a sorted T cell fraction (not recorded which). As DNA, the CDR3 is TGCAGTGCTAGCGGGGGAGGCTACAATGAGCAGTTCTTC. Its translation is CSASGGGYNEQFF.